This T cell receptor beta chain was sequenced in a study of vaccination and CD4 T cells after COVID-19. For the study at large: As their vaccination, participants received two doses of either BNT162b2 or mRNA-1273 vaccine. Study-wide findings and caveats: Clonotypes reactive to SARS-CoV-2 had a median that went up from 21 to 38, but not significantly.

Researchers used the Oncomine TCR Beta short-read assay to sequence DNA from cultured CD4+ T cells. TCRdb reprocessed the PCR reads with MiXCR, giving one entry per CDR3 protein. This sample has 15,000 to 25,000 distinct CDR3 sequences; around two fifths occur once, and the top ten carry 14%. Details on this clonotype: No antigen is known for it.

The germline V gene has CDR1 SGHTA and CDR2 FQGNSA. Trimming left V 2 bases short and J 5 bases short, with 15 bases between. The CDR3 length is 15 residues. Treatment of the sample: approximately 9-day PBMC culture with coronavirus spike peptide pools or control peptides (ViraFEST assay). With peptide pools, ViraFEST first expanded antigen-specific T cells and afterwards sequenced their TCRs. This chain connects TRBV7-2 to TRBJ2-5; D may match TRBD1 or TRBD2 (6 bases each). Sequencing used cultured CD4+ T cells from blood. The TCR comes from a human donor with COVID-19. CDR3 in amino acids: CASSLSRGRVETQYF. CDR3 in DNA: TGTGCCAGCAGCTTATCACGGGGGCGCGTTGAGACCCAGTACTTC. The whole variable domain, remainder taken from reference TRBV7-2 and TRBJ2-5, is GAGVSQSPSNKVTEKGKDVELRCDPISGHTALYWYRQSLGQGLEFLIYFQGNSAPDKSGLPSDRFSAERTGGSVSTLTIQRTQQEDSAVYLCASSLSRGRVETQYFGPGTRLLVL.